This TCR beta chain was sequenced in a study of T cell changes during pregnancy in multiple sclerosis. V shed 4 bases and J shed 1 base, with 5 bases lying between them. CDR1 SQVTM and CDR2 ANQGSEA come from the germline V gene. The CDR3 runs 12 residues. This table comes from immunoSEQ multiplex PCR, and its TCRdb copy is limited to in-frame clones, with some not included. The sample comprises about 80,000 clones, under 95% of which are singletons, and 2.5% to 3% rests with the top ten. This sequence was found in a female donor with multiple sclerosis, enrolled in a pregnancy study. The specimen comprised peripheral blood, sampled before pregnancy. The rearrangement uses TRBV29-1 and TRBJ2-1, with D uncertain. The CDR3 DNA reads TGCAGCGTTGGAGGTTCCTACAATGAGCAGTTCTTC. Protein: CSVGGSYNEQFF.